This T cell receptor beta chain was sequenced in a study of shared clonotypes between healthy human individuals (dated by TCRdb to 2019 to 2021). About the study as a whole: The cohort comprised a couple of women and three men aged 18 to 49 years. Blood TCR repertoires of roughly five healthy adults were deeply sequenced to estimate repertoire size and the extent of clonotype sharing between individuals. Libraries were prepared and TCR repertoires were sequenced by different laboratories using diverse techniques, in order to increase sequencing depth and limit assay-specific biases. Each donor's leukapheresis produced roughly between about 0.9 and 9.5 billion PBMCs. For each donor, three plates each were used for CD4 naive and CD4 memory, two plates were used for CD8 naive, and one plate was used for CD8 memory.

Comments on this clone: No cognate antigen has been identified for it. Base qualities are not at hand, and no much larger clone is one base apart.

CDR1 and CDR2, looked up from the germline V gene, are SGHRS and YFSETQ. The CDR3, cysteine through phenylalanine, is 19 amino acids long. Only CDR3 DNA remains: 57 bases, in frame from the first base. The V end gives up 5 bases and the J end 1 base, leaving 14 bases in the junction not matched to a gene. The donors were healthy, HIV-negative adults with no recently reported acute infections or vaccinations. All donors were Caucasian adults living in Nashville, Tennessee, USA. Magnetic negative selection was used to enrich CD4+ T cells, after which naive cells were positively selected on CD45RA and the negative fraction became the memory subset. Blood was collected by leukapheresis, and PBMCs were isolated by Ficoll-Histopaque density gradient centrifugation and then cryopreserved in liquid nitrogen vapor phase. Analytical flow cytometry was used to check the purity and quantity of each magnetically sorted T cell population. From each sorted fraction, genomic DNA was isolated and quantified by UV absorbance on a Nanodrop 2000c.

Results the study describes overall, beyond this receptor: Roughly 5% of naive CD4, 3.5% of naive CD8, 2% to 2.5% of memory CD4, and 0.4% of memory CD8 clonotypes were shared across several donors. Pairwise subsampling led to the expectation that sequencing depth would affect the degree of clonotype sharing among donors. Compared with non-shared clonotypes, clonotypes shared by all four sorted-subset donors had higher generation probabilities. Incomplete sequencing was indicated by rarefaction of sorted-subset datasets, despite the large sequencing depth. Sampling was restricted to blood, and TCR repertoires in tissues likely differ from the TCR repertoires found in blood. Naive subsets generally had larger estimated clonotype richness than memory subsets did. The small number of donors limited the genetic and exposure-history diversity represented.

TCR CDR3 regions were amplified from genomic DNA by multiplex PCR using the deep immunoSEQ assay. Genomic DNA extracted from each cell subset was distributed evenly over all wells of several immunoSEQ 96-well plates, and each plate served as one replicate. For sorted subsets, about 210 ng of genomic DNA, equivalent to 25,000 to 35,000 T cell genomes, went into each replicate PCR. Purified libraries were quantified with a Qubit 3.0 fluorometer, sized on a Bioanalyzer 2100, and re-quantified with the KAPA Library Quantification kit. Every immunoSEQ 96-well plate was sequenced on a separate single-read 150-cycle Illumina NextSeq 550 flow cell. The authors' analysis ran thus. The immunoSEQ output contained only junctional sequences without quality scores, so filtering could not match that applied to full-length reads. Sequences were annotated with PyIR, a Python wrapper for IgBLAST v1.9, using IMGT germline references to assign V/J genes and CDR3. Reads with weak V/J assignments (E-value above 1e-6), missing CDR3, stop codons, out-of-frame junctions, or ambiguous translated residues were removed. V3J clonotypes were defined by identical inferred V gene, J gene, and CDR3 amino acid sequence. The percentage overlap between two repertoires was calculated by dividing the number of shared unique clonotypes by the size of the smaller repertoire. Repertoire richness was assessed with RTK rarefaction, the Chao1 estimator, and Recon v2.1 estimates of unobserved clonotypes. Generation probabilities were computed with OLGA for all TCRbeta clonotypes obtained by the gDNA method from four donors. In its TCRdb copy, this immuneACCESS table keeps in-frame sequences only and misses some clones. Where compared with another copy, unresolved V genes explain less than half of these, and the others have no known cause. That table gives V, J and clone size, and the DNA gave D and trimming. The sample records about 1.5 million clones, 96% of which are singletons. Approximately 1.2% of the sample belongs to the ten largest clones.

The receptor chain draws on TRBV5-1 and TRBJ2-1; 11 junctional bases match TRBD2. Specimen: naive CD4+ T cells sorted from blood. The cell subset or site label on this specimen signifies: CD45RA+ positively selected. The sequence was obtained from a young man in good health. CDR3 reads: CASRTRLAGGRRSYNEQFF. The sequenced DNA: TGCGCCAGCAGGACTCGTCTAGCGGGAGGACGTAGGTCCTACAATGAGCAGTTCTTC. Where the CDR3 stops, the reference TRBV5-1 and TRBJ2-1 genes take over; the full variable domain is KAGVTQTPRYLIKTRGQQVTLSCSPISGHRSVSWYQQTPGQGLQFLFEYFSETQRNKGNFPGRFSGRQFSNSRSEMNVSTLELGDSALYLCASRTRLAGGRRSYNEQFFGPGTRLTVL.